The 31 T cell receptor beta chains presented below share a single source sample, sequenced in a study of blood T cell repertoires in COVID-19. The assay was immunoSEQ multiplex PCR, and TCRdb's table has in-frame clones only and misses some. This table holds 200,000 to 250,000 clones, 80% found once. Sequencing input: peripheral blood. These receptors were taken from an older woman with acute or convalescent COVID-19.

The V call is TRBV9, the J call TRBJ1-2; possibly TRBD1 for D (5 bases). This CDR3 comprises 13 residues. V was shortened by 2 bases and J by 6 bases, with 11 bases between the two germline ends. CDR1 and CDR2 from the germline V gene are SGDLS and YYNGEE. CDR3 loop: CASSVPGSHGYTF. The CDR3 DNA reads as TGTGCCAGCAGCGTTCCAGGGTCTCATGGCTACACCTTC.

The chain is built from TRBV3-1 (or the pseudogene TRBV3-2) and TRBJ1-2; D gene uncertain. This CDR3 region has 13 residues. Deletions cut 0 bases from V and 7 bases from J, with 9 bases between. The germline V gene encodes CDR1 LGHDT and CDR2 YNNKEL (reference sequence). Written as DNA, the CDR3 is TGTGCCAGCAGCCAAGATTCGTGGAGTGGCTACACCTTC. As protein: CASSQDSWSGYTF.

This clone was found a few times. The rearrangement joins TRBV5-1 to TRBJ2-5; 8 bases match TRBD1. Germline V gives CDR1 SGHRS, CDR2 YFSETQ. The CDR3 covers 13 residues. With V trimmed by 8 bases and J by 2 bases, 5 bases remained unmatched. CDR3 nucleotide sequence: TGCGCCAGTCGGACAGGGCTGCAAGAGACCCAGTACTTC. As protein: CASRTGLQETQYF.

The chain is built from TRBV29-1 and TRBJ2-2, with 9 bases identical to TRBD2. The trim removed 2 bases at V and 1 base at J, leaving 11 bases unmatched. Germline V lookup: CDR1 SQVTM, CDR2 ANQGSEA. This CDR3 contains 18 residues. The CDR3 region is CSVESDRLAGRNTGELFF. CDR3 bases: TGCAGCGTTGAAAGTGACCGGCTAGCGGGGAGGAACACCGGGGAGCTGTTTTTT.

The chain has TRBV3-1 (or the pseudogene TRBV3-2) and TRBJ1-3; D gene uncertain. The CDR3 is 14 residues long. The germline V gene has CDR1 LGHDT and CDR2 YNNKEL (reference sequence). V was shortened by 0 bases and J by 0 bases, with 3 bases between the two germline ends. The CDR3 loop is CASSQDSSGNTIYF. DNA for the CDR3: TGTGCCAGCAGCCAAGACAGCTCTGGAAACACCATATATTTT.

The chain is built from TRBV14 and TRBJ2-3; D is undetermined. The germline V and J ends were trimmed by 4 bases and 6 bases, with 17 bases remaining between them. Germline lookup yields CDR1 SGHDN and CDR2 FVKESK. This CDR3 is built from 15 residues. The DNA of the CDR3 is TGTGCCAGCAGCCCTTTGGGCCCCGCATTGGATACGCAGTATTTT. It is translated as CASSPLGPALDTQYF.

This clone was seen more than once but under ten times. The gene calls are TRBV6-5 and TRBJ1-1; D is ambiguous. Between the trimmed V and J ends, which lost 2 bases and 0 bases, there was a span of 13 bases. CDR1 and CDR2 from the germline V gene are MNHEY and SVGAGI. The CDR3 is 16 amino acids. CDR3 in DNA: TGTGCCAGCAGTTACGCGGAGGCCTATGTGAACACTGAAGCTTTCTTT. Amino acid sequence: CASSYAEAYVNTEAFF.

V usage is TRBV3-1 (or the pseudogene TRBV3-2) and J usage is TRBJ2-7; TRBD1 might be the D (6 bases). The CDR3 loop spans 16 amino acids. Germline V gene data show CDR1 as LGHDT and CDR2 as YNNKEL (reference sequence). Deletions cut 2 bases from V and 2 bases from J, with 16 bases between. The CDR3 bases are TGTGCCAGCAGCCAAAGCCCTCGGACAGATCCCTACGAGCAGTACTTC. Translating it yields CASSQSPRTDPYEQYF.

This clone was counted a few times. Additional DNA sequences in this sample encode the identical CDR3. The chain combines TRBV2 with TRBJ1-5; tentative D call: TRBD1 (5 bases). Trimming stripped 8 bases from V and 3 bases from J, with 8 bases between. CDR3 length equals 12 residues. Germline V CDR1 and CDR2: SNHLY, FYNNEI. CDR3 residues: CASQGANQPQHF. DNA for the CDR3: TGTGCCAGCCAGGGTGCCAATCAGCCCCAGCATTTT.

The CDR3 here is CASSLDENSPLHF. The CDR3, as DNA: TGTGCCAGCAGCTTAGATGAGAATTCACCCCTCCACTTT. The chain employs TRBV7-8 and TRBJ1-6; D remains ambiguous. V shed 1 base and J shed 7 bases, with 5 bases lying between them. CDR1 is SGHVS and CDR2 is FQNEAQ in the germline V gene. This CDR3 has 13 amino acids.

This clone was seen once. The rearrangement links TRBV10-3 to TRBJ2-7, with 8 nucleotides matching TRBD1. With V trimmed by 10 bases and J by 3 bases, 8 bases remained unmatched. The length of the CDR3 is 13 residues. CDR1 and CDR2 from the germline V gene are ENHRY and SYGVKD. In DNA, the CDR3 is TGTGCCACCCGGGACAGGCTAAACTACGAGCAGTACTTC. It encodes CATRDRLNYEQYF.

The genes are TRBV30 and TRBJ2-3; possible D gene TRBD2, 5 bases. V lost 8 bases and J 3 bases, leaving 15 bases between the germline ends. The germline CDR1 and CDR2 sequences are GTSNPN and SVGIG (reference sequence). CDR3 length: 13 residues. The CDR3 region has the DNA TGTGCCAGCCTGAGCGGTACAACAGATACGCAGTATTTT. Amino acid sequence: CASLSGTTDTQYF.

This chain uses TRBV29-1 with TRBJ2-1; 12 bases align to TRBD1. V lost 4 bases, J lost 8 bases, and 6 bases stayed unmatched. This CDR3 comprises 14 residues. Germline V gene sequence: CDR1 SQVTM, CDR2 ANQGSEA. The chain's CDR3 is CSVGMGQGADEQFF. The CDR3, as DNA: TGCAGCGTTGGTATGGGACAGGGGGCCGATGAGCAGTTCTTC.

The chain joins TRBV14 to TRBJ2-5, with 8 nucleotides matching TRBD2. V shed 5 bases and J 4 bases; nucleotides not matched to a gene: 6. Germline CDR1 reads SGHDN; CDR2 reads FVKESK. This CDR3 spans 14 amino acids. This chain's CDR3 is CASSSLAEGETQYF. CDR3 sequence (DNA): TGTGCCAGCAGCTCACTAGCGGAGGGAGAGACCCAGTACTTC.

This chain joins TRBV6-5 and TRBJ2-2, with a possible D match to TRBD2 (6 bases). CDR1 is MNHEY, CDR2 SVGAGI, per germline. Between the trimmed V and J ends, which lost 3 bases and 1 base, there was a span of 12 bases. The CDR3 sequence is 16 residues long. CDR3 in amino acids: CASSYAGLKNTGELFF. The CDR3 nucleotides read TGTGCCAGCAGTTATGCGGGACTTAAGAACACCGGGGAGCTGTTTTTT.

The chain uses TRBV7-2 and TRBJ1-5; D might be TRBD1 (5 bases). The CDR3 loop spans 14 amino acids. V was clipped by 1 base and J by 3 bases, with 7 bases between them. Germline CDR1 and CDR2: SGHTA and FQGNSA. For the CDR3, the DNA is TGTGCCAGCAGCTTAGACAGGAACAATCAGCCCCAGCATTTT. This sequence encodes CASSLDRNNQPQHF.

This clone was counted many times. The chain couples TRBV6-4 to TRBJ2-5, with D possibly matching TRBD1 (6 bases). Germline CDR1 MRHNA, CDR2 SNTAGT. Trimming pared 0 bases from V and 2 bases from J, leaving 10 bases between. CDR3 size: 15 residues. The CDR3 region is CASSDSERGQETQYF. CDR3 nucleotides: TGTGCCAGCAGTGACTCGGAGAGGGGGCAAGAGACCCAGTACTTC.

The J gene is TRBJ1-5, the V gene TRBV5-5; D is perhaps TRBD1 (5 bases). The CDR3 length is 17 residues. Germline assignment: CDR1 SGHKS and CDR2 YYEKEE (reference sequence). Trimming took off 0 bases at V and 4 bases at J, with 17 bases between the two ends. CDR3 nucleotides: TGTGCCAGCAGCTTGGAAGAATCGCGGGGGAGTAATCAGCCCCAGCATTTT. Translating gives CASSLEESRGSNQPQHF.

This clone occurred many times. The chain employs TRBV5-4 and TRBJ1-2; TRBD1 might be the D (5 bases). Germline values: CDR1 SGHNT, CDR2 YYREEE (reference sequence). V lost 0 bases to trimming and J lost 4 bases, with 13 bases between them. This CDR3 has 15 residues. The CDR3 spells CASSLGGEEVYGYTF. The CDR3 nucleotides read TGTGCCAGCAGCTTGGGGGGGGAGGAGGTCTATGGCTACACCTTC.

The rearrangement joins TRBV7-2 to TRBJ2-3, with TRBD2 identical over 12 bases. Per germline, CDR1 SGHTA and CDR2 FQGNSA. CDR3 size: 18 residues. Trimming cost V 3 bases and J 1 base; bases outside gene matches: 8. This CDR3 reads CASSLQASGGEGTDTQYF. In DNA, the CDR3 is TGTGCCAGCAGCTTGCAGGCTAGCGGGGGGGAGGGCACAGATACGCAGTATTTT. The complete variable domain, with remaining parts taken from reference TRBV7-2 and TRBJ2-3, reads GAGVSQSPSNKVTEKGKDVELRCDPISGHTALYWYRQSLGQGLEFLIYFQGNSAPDKSGLPSDRFSAERTGGSVSTLTIQRTQQEDSAVYLCASSLQASGGEGTDTQYFGPGTRLTVL.

This clone was counted between two and nine times. This chain joins TRBV2 and TRBJ2-3; TRBD2 matches at 11 bases. With V trimmed by 5 bases and J by 6 bases, 7 bases remained unmatched. The CDR3 spans 15 residues. Per the germline V gene, CDR1 is SNHLY and CDR2 is FYNNEI. CDR3 nucleotide sequence: TGTGCCAGCAGTCCTCTAGCGGGGGGCCCGGATACGCAGTATTTT. This gives the protein CASSPLAGGPDTQYF.

Here the CDR3 reads CASFIGTGSHNEQFF. In nucleotides, the CDR3 is TGTGCCAGTTTTATTGGGACAGGGTCCCACAATGAGCAGTTCTTC. The rearrangement joins TRBV6-5 to TRBJ2-1, with 9 nucleotides matching TRBD1. V lost 9 bases, J lost 5 bases, and 11 bases stayed unmatched. CDR3 size: 15 residues. CDR1 is MNHEY, CDR2 SVGAGI, per germline.

This CDR3 is CASSSRQAGANVLTF. CDR3 DNA: TGTGCCAGTAGTTCACGACAGGCTGGGGCCAACGTCCTGACTTTC. The genes are TRBV19 and TRBJ2-6, with D perhaps TRBD1 (6 bases). The length of the CDR3 is 15 residues. CDR1 and CDR2 from the germline V gene are LNHDA and SQIVND (reference sequence). V was pared by 5 bases and J by 2 bases, with 10 bases between. Using reference TRBV19 and TRBJ2-6 for the parts outside the CDR3, the full variable domain is DGGITQSPKYLFRKEGQNVTLSCEQNLNHDAMYWYRQDPGQGLRLIYYSQIVNDFQKGDIAEGYSVSREKKESFPLTVTSAQKNPTAFYLCASSSRQAGANVLTFGAGSRLTVL.

The chain carries TRBV2 and TRBJ2-2, with D possibly being TRBD2 (5 bases). V was shortened by 6 bases and J by 3 bases, with 5 bases between the two germline ends. This CDR3 is 12 amino acids long. Germline lookup yields CDR1 SNHLY and CDR2 FYNNEI. CDR3 bases: TGTGCCAGCAGAGCGGACACCGGGGAGCTGTTTTTT. Protein sequence: CASRADTGELFF.

This clone has more than one count but fewer than ten. This sequence joins TRBV10-2 and TRBJ1-1; 8 bases line up with TRBD1. The CDR3 sequence is 16 residues long. Trimming took 4 bases from V and 7 from J; bases not matched to a gene: 14. Germline CDR1 is WSHSY and CDR2 is SAAADI. The CDR3 is CASSATGVRRKDEAFF. The CDR3 region has the DNA TGCGCCAGCAGTGCGACAGGGGTCCGCCGGAAGGATGAAGCTTTCTTT.

This clone was observed a handful of times. The genes are TRBV7-2 and TRBJ2-1; D call uncertain. V was cut by 0 bases and J by 7 bases, with 7 bases left in between. Germline values: CDR1 SGHTA, CDR2 FQGNSA. The CDR3 runs 13 residues. The CDR3: CASSLARLNEQFF. CDR3 DNA sequence: TGTGCCAGCAGCTTAGCGCGGCTAAATGAGCAGTTCTTC. Filled out from reference TRBV7-2 and TRBJ2-1, the complete variable domain reads GAGVSQSPSNKVTEKGKDVELRCDPISGHTALYWYRQSLGQGLEFLIYFQGNSAPDKSGLPSDRFSAERTGGSVSTLTIQRTQQEDSAVYLCASSLARLNEQFFGPGTRLTVL.

The rearrangement uses TRBV29-1 and TRBJ2-3; the match to TRBD2 covers 8 bases. The CDR3 contains 16 residues. Germline V gives CDR1 SQVTM, CDR2 ANQGSEA. The V and J ends lost 1 base and 2 bases, in that order; junction bases with no gene match: 8. In DNA form, the CDR3 reads TGCAGCGTTGAAGCGGGGGGGCTGTGGATCACAGATACGCAGTATTTT. Amino acid sequence: CSVEAGGLWITDTQYF.

This chain links TRBV6-7 with TRBJ2-1; no clear D gene. TRBV6-7 is an ORF for which the function is uncertain. V lost 0 bases, J lost 9 bases, and 12 bases lay in between. CDR3 length: 14 residues. DNA for the CDR3: TGTGCCAGCAGTTACTCGAAAATCGGAGTTGAGCAGTTCTTC. Translating gives CASSYSKIGVEQFF.

The chain uses TRBV13 and TRBJ2-5; D not resolved. Trimming took off 5 bases at V and 0 bases at J, with 10 bases between the two ends. CDR1 PRHDT and CDR2 FYEKMQ come from the germline V gene (reference sequence). This CDR3 has 14 amino acids. CDR3 nucleotide sequence: TGTGCCAGCAGCGTAACAACAGACCAAGAGACCCAGTACTTC. Translated, it gives CASSVTTDQETQYF.

The chain joins TRBV18 to TRBJ1-1; a weak D match, TRBD1 (6 bases). The CDR3 has 14 residues. V shed 5 bases and J shed 1 base, with 11 bases lying between them. The V gene's germline CDR1 is KGHSH and CDR2 LQKENI. This CDR3 is CASSSQGQNTEAFF. CDR3 coding DNA: TGTGCCAGCTCATCCCAGGGACAGAACACTGAAGCTTTCTTT. Full variable domain (outside the CDR3, taken from reference TRBV18 and TRBJ1-1): NAGVMQNPRHLVRRRGQEARLRCSPMKGHSHVYWYRQLPEEGLKFMVYLQKENIIDESGMPKERFSAEFPKEGPSILRIQQVVRGDSAAYFCASSSQGQNTEAFFGQGTRLTVV.

The V gene is TRBV27, the J gene TRBJ2-7; maybe TRBD2 (5 bases). CDR1 MNHEY and CDR2 SMNVEV come from the germline V gene (reference sequence). With 7 bases removed from V and 0 bases from J, the gap between germline ends came to 10 bases. The CDR3 covers 13 residues. The CDR3 DNA reads as TGTGCCAGCATCGGGGTAAACTCCTACGAGCAGTACTTC. Translated, it gives CASIGVNSYEQYF.